Sequencing of this TCR beta chain was carried out in a study of T cells after yellow fever vaccination. Study details: When fractions had low cell numbers, they were prepared with SMART-Seq v4 Ultra Low Input.

Overall study findings and caveats: Most clones from primary vaccination resurfaced after the booster (around 95% CD4, around 90% CD8).

This CDR3 has 11 amino acids. Germline V gene lookup returns CDR1 DFQATT and CDR2 SNEGSKA (reference sequence). V was pared by 7 bases and J by 5 bases, with 11 bases between. Template switching with 5'RACE generated the TCR cDNA and added a universal primer site and UMIs. TCRdb re-derived calls from the 5' RACE reads in MiXCR, one entry per CDR3 protein. The table records 400,000 to 450,000 distinct CDR3 sequences, over 15% of them present only once. This clonotype was counted many times. Its matching antigen is unknown. Sequences were derived from PBMCs, sampled before the yellow fever booster vaccination. This receptor was identified in a man between 18 and 35 years old who received the YFV17D yellow fever vaccine. The J gene is TRBJ1-2, the V gene TRBV20-1; perhaps TRBD1 as D (5 bases). As DNA, the CDR3 is TGCAGTGTCAGGGCGACATATGGCTACACCTTC. This translates into CSVRATYGYTF.